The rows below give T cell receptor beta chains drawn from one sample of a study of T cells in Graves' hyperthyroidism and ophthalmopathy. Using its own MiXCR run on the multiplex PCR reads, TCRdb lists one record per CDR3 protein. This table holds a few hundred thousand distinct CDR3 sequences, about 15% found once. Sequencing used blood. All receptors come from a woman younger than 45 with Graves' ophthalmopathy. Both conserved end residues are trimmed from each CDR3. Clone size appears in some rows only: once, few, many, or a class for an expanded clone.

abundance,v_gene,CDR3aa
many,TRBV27,ASSSGGLIYEQY
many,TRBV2,ASSQGAANQPQH
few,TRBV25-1,ASSLPYYQETQY
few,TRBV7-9,ASSLTGQGDGEQY
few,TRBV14,ASSQLRQGARTGELF
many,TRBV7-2,ASRESPTMNTEAF
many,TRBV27,ASSFPNPQHGTNIYEQY
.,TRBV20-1,SALGEIYGYT
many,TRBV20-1,SAKRTGGSTEAF
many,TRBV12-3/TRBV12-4,ASSSTGTSGINEQF
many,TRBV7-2,ASWGRGQTNYGYT
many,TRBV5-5,ASSLGGTGSYEQY
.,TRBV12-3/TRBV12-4,ASSFIGGPNQPQH
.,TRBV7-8,ASSVRAGELF
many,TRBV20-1,SARYPTGGSYTQY
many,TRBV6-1,ASSGSGDTGELF
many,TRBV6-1,ASSKEGNQPQH
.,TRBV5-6,ASSRGPIGNSPLH
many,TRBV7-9,ASSLARLVADTQY
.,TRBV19,ASSMRTDYGYT
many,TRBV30,AWSASRGLEQF
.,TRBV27,ASSEGTVNNQPQH
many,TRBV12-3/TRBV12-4,ASSSSYSDEQF
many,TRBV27,ASSFFAGKADTQY
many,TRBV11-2,ASSPSLRDGSKQF
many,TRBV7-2,ASSSRGELYEQY
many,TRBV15,ATSSQQGGPAF
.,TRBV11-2,ASSLRSGGQNEQF
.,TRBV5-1,ASSFEVLETQY
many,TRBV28,ASSGGGAAVTNEKLF
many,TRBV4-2,ASSDPGTGEFEQY
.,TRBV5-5,ASTRDLFGTETQY
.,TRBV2,ASSYSTPGAGSGNTIY
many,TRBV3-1,ASSQTRTGVETQY
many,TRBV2,ASSDWGGDSIKTQY
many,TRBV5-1,ASSLALGGTQDTQY
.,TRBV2,ASSEAGDFFNEQY
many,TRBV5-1,ASSLAVRGAQETQY
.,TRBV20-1,SASGGGGGYT
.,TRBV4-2,ASSQDPRTSGGTTYEQY
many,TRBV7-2,ASSLAWAGGGPDTQY
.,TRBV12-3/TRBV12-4,ASSSTGAAYNEQF
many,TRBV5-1,ASSYTSGGALEQF
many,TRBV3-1,ASSQANAGADQF
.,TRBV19,ASSNPAGGARETQY
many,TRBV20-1,SASSFRAAAQETQY
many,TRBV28,ASSSNGWIEAF
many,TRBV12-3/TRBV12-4,ASSLISAGGAYEQY
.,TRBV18,ASSPHRLTSGGAILWNEQF
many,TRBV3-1,ASSQGGANDEQF
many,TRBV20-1,SARDGSAGRSYEQY
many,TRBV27,ARPGGQTSENTEAF
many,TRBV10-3,AISEEGPGNQPQH